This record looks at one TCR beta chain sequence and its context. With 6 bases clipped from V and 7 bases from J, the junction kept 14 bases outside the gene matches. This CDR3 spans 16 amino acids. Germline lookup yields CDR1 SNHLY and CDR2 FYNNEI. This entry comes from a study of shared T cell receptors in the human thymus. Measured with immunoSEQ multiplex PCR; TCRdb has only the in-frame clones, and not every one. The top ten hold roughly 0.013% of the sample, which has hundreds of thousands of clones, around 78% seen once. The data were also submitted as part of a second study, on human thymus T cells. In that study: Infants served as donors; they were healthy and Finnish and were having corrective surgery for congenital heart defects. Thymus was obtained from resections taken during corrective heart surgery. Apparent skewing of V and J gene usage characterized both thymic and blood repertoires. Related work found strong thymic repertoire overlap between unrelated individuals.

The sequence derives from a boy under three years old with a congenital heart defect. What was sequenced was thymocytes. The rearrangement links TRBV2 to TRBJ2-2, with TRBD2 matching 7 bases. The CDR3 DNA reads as TGTGCCAGCAGCGACCACGGGGGAGGGGCAAACGGGGAGCTGTTTTTT. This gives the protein CASSDHGGGANGELFF.